These 8 T cell receptor beta chains were all obtained from the same sample, sequenced in a study of CD8 T cells in Susac syndrome. The RNA, roughly 0.45 to 1 ug, was put through reverse transcription using random hexamers. TCRdb re-called the immunoSEQ multiplex PCR reads through MiXCR, storing one row per CDR3 protein. Among around 140,000 distinct CDR3 sequences, 85% to 95% were seen once, and the ten largest hold 0.14%. The source material was CD4+ T cells from PBMCs. The receptors here all came from a human donor with Susac syndrome.

Only one count was recorded for this clonotype. J is TRBJ2-2 and V is TRBV30; D remains ambiguous. The germline gives CDR1 GTSNPN, CDR2 SVGIG (reference sequence). V was pared by 4 bases and J by 2 bases, with 5 bases between. CDR3 length: 12 residues. The CDR3 here is CAWTANTGELFF. Written as DNA, the CDR3 is TGTGCCTGGACCGCAAACACCGGGGAGCTGTTTTTT.

The chain links TRBV6-5 to TRBJ2-1, with 9 bases fitting TRBD1. V shed 0 bases, J shed 8 bases, and the junction held 5 bases outside the gene matches. The CDR3 contains 15 residues. Germline lookup yields CDR1 MNHEY and CDR2 SVGAGI. As DNA, the CDR3 is TGTGCCAGCAGTTACTCCGGGACAGGGTGGGATGAGCAGTTCTTC. Translated, it gives CASSYSGTGWDEQFF.

This sequence joins TRBV7-8 and TRBJ2-2; tentatively, D is TRBD1 (6 bases). Trimming pared 5 bases from V and 6 bases from J, leaving 13 bases between. The CDR3 totals 14 residues. Germline assignment: CDR1 SGHVS and CDR2 FQNEAQ. CDR3: CASSPQGHAGELFF. DNA for the CDR3: TGTGCCAGCAGCCCACAGGGTCACGCCGGGGAGCTGTTTTTT.

The chain carries TRBV30 and TRBJ1-2; tentatively, D is TRBD1 (6 bases). Germline CDR1 is GTSNPN and CDR2 is SVGIG (reference sequence). The V and J ends lost 5 bases and 2 bases respectively, with 12 bases between them. This CDR3 contains 13 residues. The CDR3 protein is CAWLRGTNYGYTF. Written as DNA, the CDR3 is TGTGCCTGGCTCAGGGGAACGAACTATGGCTACACCTTC.

The chain has TRBV12-3 or TRBV12-4 and TRBJ2-7, with TRBD1 identical over 8 bases. The trim removed 2 bases at V and 5 bases at J, leaving 8 bases unmatched. The CDR3 totals 15 residues. CDR3 residues: CASSLLDRVFHEQYF. DNA of the CDR3: TGTGCCAGCAGTTTATTGGACAGGGTCTTCCACGAGCAGTACTTC.

The V and J genes are TRBV15 and TRBJ2-3, with D unresolved. The germline V gene has CDR1 LNHNV and CDR2 YYDKDF (reference sequence). This CDR3 has 13 residues. V lost 0 bases and J 3 bases, leaving 4 bases between the germline ends. The CDR3 protein is CATSRDRTDTQYF. CDR3 nucleotide sequence: TGTGCCACCAGCAGAGATCGAACAGATACGCAGTATTTT.

This rearrangement joins TRBV19 to TRBJ2-1, with 9 bases aligning to TRBD1. With V trimmed by 4 bases and J by 9 bases, 7 bases remained unmatched. Germline CDR1 reads LNHDA; CDR2 reads SQIVND (reference sequence). The CDR3 runs to 14 residues. DNA of the CDR3: TGTGCCAGTAGTACCTCCGGGACAGGGTTTGAGCAGTTCTTC. Its translation: CASSTSGTGFEQFF.

The rearrangement joins TRBV20-1 to TRBJ2-5; possible D gene TRBD2, 5 bases. This CDR3 is built from 13 residues. V lost 5 bases and J lost 2, with 12 bases in between. Germline CDR1 DFQATT, CDR2 SNEGSKA (reference sequence). CDR3 sequence: CSACGRDQETQYF. CDR3 nucleotides: TGCAGTGCTTGTGGACGGGATCAAGAGACCCAGTACTTC.